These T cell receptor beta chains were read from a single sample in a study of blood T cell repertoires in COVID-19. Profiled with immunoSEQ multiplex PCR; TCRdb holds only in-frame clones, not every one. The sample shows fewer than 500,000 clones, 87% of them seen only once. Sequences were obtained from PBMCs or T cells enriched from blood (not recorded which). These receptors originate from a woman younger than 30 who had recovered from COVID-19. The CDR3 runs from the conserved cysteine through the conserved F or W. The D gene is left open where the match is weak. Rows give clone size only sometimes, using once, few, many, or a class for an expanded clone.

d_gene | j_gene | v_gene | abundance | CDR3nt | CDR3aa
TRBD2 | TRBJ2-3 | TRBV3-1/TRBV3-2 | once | TGTGCCAGCAGCCAAGACGGACTAGCGGGGGGAAGGGGCACAGATACGCAGTATTTT | CASSQDGLAGGRGTDTQYF
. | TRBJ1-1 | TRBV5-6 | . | TGTGCCAGCAGCTTGGTTGCAGGGGCTCACACTGAAGCTTTCTTT | CASSLVAGAHTEAFF
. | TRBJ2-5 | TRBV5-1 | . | TGCGCCAGCAGCTTGGAGGGGGTAATGGTGGGAGAGACCCAGTACTTC | CASSLEGVMVGETQYF
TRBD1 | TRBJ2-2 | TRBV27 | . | TGTGCCAGCAGTTTAGGTAGGGGGCTCGGAACCGGGGAGCTGTTTTTT | CASSLGRGLGTGELFF
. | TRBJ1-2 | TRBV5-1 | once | TGCGCCAGCAGCTTGGGTAGCCTGTGGGGCTACACCTTC | CASSLGSLWGYTF
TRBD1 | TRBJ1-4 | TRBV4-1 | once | TGCGCCAGCAGCCTCGACAGGGACCCAACTAATGAAAAACTGTTTTTT | CASSLDRDPTNEKLFF
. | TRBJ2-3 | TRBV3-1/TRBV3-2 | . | TGTGCCAGCAGCCAAGATCGGGGAGATACGCAGTATTTT | CASSQDRGDTQYF
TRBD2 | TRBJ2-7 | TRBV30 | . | TGTGCCTGGAAAGCGGGGGGCCCCCGTTACGGGGATGAGCAGTACTTC | CAWKAGGPRYGDEQYF
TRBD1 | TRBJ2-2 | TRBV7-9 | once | TGTGCCAGCAGCTCCGGACAGGGGGCAGGCGGGGAGCTGTTTTTT | CASSSGQGAGGELFF
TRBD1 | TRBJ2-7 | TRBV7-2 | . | TGTGCCAGCAGCTTATTGAGGGACAGGGGTTACGAGCAGTACTTC | CASSLLRDRGYEQYF
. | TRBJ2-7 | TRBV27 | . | TGTGCCAGCAGTTTATCTATAGGGGGGGGTTACGAGCAGTACTTC | CASSLSIGGGYEQYF
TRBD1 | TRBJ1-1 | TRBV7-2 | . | TGTGCCAGCAGTCCGGACAGGGGTAATACTGAAGCTTTCTTT | CASSPDRGNTEAFF
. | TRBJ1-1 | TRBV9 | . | TGTGCCAGCAGCGTAGGTTTGGGGGGGAACACTGAAGCTTTCTTT | CASSVGLGGNTEAFF
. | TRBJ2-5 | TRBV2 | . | TGTGCCAGCAGACGAGGGCACCAAGAGACCCAGTACTTC | CASRRGHQETQYF
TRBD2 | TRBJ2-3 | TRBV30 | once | TGTGCCTGGGGTTACTTAAGCGGGGGCTTAACAGATACGCAGTATTTT | CAWGYLSGGLTDTQYF
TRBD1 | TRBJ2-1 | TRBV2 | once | TGTGCCAGCCTCCTTGACAGGGCGAATGAGCAGTTCTTC | CASLLDRANEQFF
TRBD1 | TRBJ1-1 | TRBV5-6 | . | TGTGCCAGCAATTTAAAGGGGGCCGGTGGGGCTTTCTTT | CASNLKGAGGAFF
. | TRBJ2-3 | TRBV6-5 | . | TGTGCCAGCAGTCCCTCTCAGGTCACAGATACGCAGTATTTT | CASSPSQVTDTQYF
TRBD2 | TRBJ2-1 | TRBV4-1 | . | TGCGCCAGCAGCCAAGGTAGCGGGGGGGCGTATGAGCAGTTCTTC | CASSQGSGGAYEQFF
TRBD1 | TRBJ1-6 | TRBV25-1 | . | TGTGCCAGCAGAGCACAGGGGGCTGATTCACCCCTCCACTTT | CASRAQGADSPLHF
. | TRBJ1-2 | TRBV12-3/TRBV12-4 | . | TGTGCCAGCAGTTTAGGCCGGAGGGGCTACACCTTC | CASSLGRRGYTF
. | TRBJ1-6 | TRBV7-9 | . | TGTGCCAGCAGCCGACAGATTGACAATTCACCCCTCCACTTT | CASSRQIDNSPLHF
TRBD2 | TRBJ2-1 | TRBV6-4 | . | TGTGCCAGCAGTCGTCTAGCGGGGGGGGACAATGAGCAGTTCTTC | CASSRLAGGDNEQFF